Below, 9 T cell receptor beta chains from the same sample are listed, as sequenced in a study of Graves' ophthalmopathy and Graves' hyperthyroidism. The study amplified TCR beta CDR3 regions using RNA transcripts. The first-round RT-PCR employed HTBI primers together with the Qiagen OneStep RT-PCR kit. A multiplex PCR was then performed as the second round. Via MiXCR, TCRdb re-called the multiplex PCR reads, giving one row per CDR3 protein. The sample consists of 360,000 or so distinct CDR3 sequences, around 19% of them appearing once. The sequencing input was peripheral blood. These receptors were taken from a woman in her late teens or twenties with Graves' ophthalmopathy.

This clonotype came up many times. The chain combines TRBV12-3 or TRBV12-4 with TRBJ2-7, with no clear D. The CDR3 contains 13 residues. V gave up 1 base and J gave up 3 bases, with 7 bases separating them. The DNA for the CDR3 is TGTGCCAGCAGTTTAGGACCGAGCTACGAGCAGTACTTC. As protein: CASSLGPSYEQYF.

The sample holds many counts of this clonotype. The rearrangement uses TRBV11-2 and TRBJ2-7; D assignment may be TRBD1 or TRBD2 (5 bases each). Per germline, CDR1 SGHAT and CDR2 FQNNGV. This CDR3 is built from 17 residues. Trimming stripped 2 bases from V and 4 bases from J, with 21 bases between. The DNA of the CDR3 is TGTGCCAGCAGCTTACCACCAACGGGACCCTATTTTTACGAGCAGTACTTC. Protein: CASSLPPTGPYFYEQYF.

This clonotype was counted at least ten times. This chain connects TRBV29-1 to TRBJ2-2; 12 bases agree with TRBD2. CDR3 length equals 16 residues. V lost 5 bases, J lost 2 bases, and 6 bases stayed unmatched. From germline, CDR1 is SQVTM and CDR2 ANQGSEA. CDR3 protein: CSVKGLAGENTGELFF. In DNA, the CDR3 is TGCAGCGTTAAGGGACTAGCGGGCGAAAACACCGGGGAGCTGTTTTTT.

This clonotype was detected ten times or more. The chain recombines TRBV28 with TRBJ2-7; 9 bases align to TRBD2. V trimming: 7 bases; J trimming: 3 bases; junction bases outside the gene matches: 4. The CDR3 is 13 amino acids. Germline CDR1 MDHEN, CDR2 SYDVKM. CDR3 sequence: CASNSGGFYEQYF. CDR3 nucleotide sequence: TGTGCCAGCAATAGCGGGGGCTTCTACGAGCAGTACTTC.

Many counts were recorded for this clonotype. One end of the junction varies from germline; a read error may be responsible. The gene calls are TRBV11-2 and TRBJ2-7, with D perhaps matching TRBD1 or TRBD2 (5 bases each). The germline gives CDR1 SGHAT, CDR2 FQNNGV. The CDR3 has 17 residues. CDR3 bases: TGTGCCAGCAGCGCCTACCCTCGGGACGGACACTCCTACGGGCAGTACTTC. Translated: CASSAYPRDGHSYGQYF.

This clonotype was seen at least ten times. The gene calls are TRBV6-5 and TRBJ2-7, with no clear D. The V end was cut by 5 bases, the J end by 2 bases, with 7 bases between. The CDR3 contains 12 residues. Per the germline V gene, CDR1 is MNHEY and CDR2 is SVGAGI. Here the CDR3 DNA reads TGTGCCAGCAGTCCCGGACCCTACGAGCAGTACTTC. Translated, it gives CASSPGPYEQYF.

The table lists this clonotype with many counts. This chain connects TRBV5-1 to TRBJ2-2; 10 bases match TRBD1. Per the germline V gene, CDR1 is SGHRS and CDR2 is YFSETQ. This CDR3 has 16 amino acids. V trimming: 3 bases; J trimming: 5 bases; junction bases outside the gene matches: 7. CDR3 amino acids: CASSSRRDRGTGELFF. The CDR3, as DNA: TGCGCCAGCAGCTCCCGGCGGGACAGGGGTACCGGGGAGCTGTTTTTT.

This clonotype appeared many times. J is TRBJ2-4 and V is TRBV6-2 or TRBV6-3; D is ambiguous. The V gene lost 5 bases and the J gene lost 0 bases, with 20 bases spanning the gap. Germline-derived CDR1 and CDR2 are MNHEY and SVGEGT. The CDR3 sequence is 18 residues long. The CDR3 bases are TGTGCCAGCAGTCAACTACTCGGTGGGAAAAAAGCCAAAAACATTCAGTACTTC. It codes for CASSQLLGGKKAKNIQYF.

This clonotype came up many times. The chain has TRBV29-1 and TRBJ1-2; D not certain. There are 12 residues in the CDR3. Germline V gene data show CDR1 as SQVTM and CDR2 as ANQGSEA. The ends were cut back, 6 bases at V and 0 bases at J, with 8 bases in the middle. The DNA of the CDR3 is TGCAGCGTCAAACTAGCTAACTATGGCTACACCTTC. It encodes CSVKLANYGYTF.